The rows below give T cell receptor beta chains drawn from one sample of a study of metastatic and nonmetastatic thyroid tumors. TCRdb reassembled clones from the PCR reads with MiXCR. The sample holds tens of thousands of clones; 4% to 5% are singletons and the top ten take approximately 22%. The sample comprised blood. The receptors come from a female donor with papillary thyroid cancer or a benign thyroid nodule (not recorded which). Some clones in this sample may be carry-over from other donors' samples. CDR3s include the opening cysteine and the closing phenylalanine or tryptophan. Each record gives: clone size, V gene, D gene, CDR3 length, J gene, CDR3 DNA, CDR3 protein. D genes are given only for firm matches. Expanded clones are given a class, and other clones once, few, many or no size at all.

many	TRBV9	TRBD1	15	TRBJ2-1	TGTGCCAGCAGCCCCCCTCAGGGGGCGCGGGGTGAGCAGTTCTTC	CASSPPQGARGEQFF
few	TRBV6-5	NA	12	TRBJ1-2	TGTGCCAGCAGTTTACGGGGTCGCGGCTACACCTTC	CASSLRGRGYTF
NA	TRBV4-1	NA	13	TRBJ2-7	TGCGCCAGCAGCCAAGGGACAAATTACGAGCAGTACTTC	CASSQGTNYEQYF
medium-sized	TRBV12-3/TRBV12-4	TRBD2	15	TRBJ2-1	TGTGCCAGCAGTTCCGGGACTAGCGGGCCCCATGAGCAGTTCTTC	CASSSGTSGPHEQFF
NA	TRBV28	NA	10	TRBJ1-1	TGTGCCACAGCCTTCACTGAAGCTTTATTT	CATAFTEALF
many	TRBV5-1	NA	15	TRBJ2-5	TGCGCCAGCAGCTTGGTAGGACTGGGCCAAGAGACCCAGTACTTC	CASSLVGLGQETQYF
NA	TRBV27	NA	11	TRBJ2-2	TGTGCCAGCAGTTTATCTTTCGAAGTGTTTTTT	CASSLSFEVFF
few	TRBV9	NA	18	TRBJ1-2	TGTGCCAGCAGCGCAAGCACCCTACCGGGACACCCTAGCTATGGCTACACCTTC	CASSASTLPGHPSYGYTF
many	TRBV5-1	NA	14	TRBJ2-5	TGCGCCAGCAGCCCAGGGGGAGGGGAAGAGACCCAGTACTTC	CASSPGGGEETQYF
many	TRBV11-3	NA	13	TRBJ1-3	TGTGCCAAGAACGGGGACTCTGGAAACACCATATATTTT	CAKNGDSGNTIYF
NA	TRBV2	NA	15	TRBJ1-1	TGTGCCAGCAGTTGGAGCGGTGCGGGGAGTACTGAAGCTTTCTTT	CASSWSGAGSTEAFF
many	TRBV6-4	NA	13	TRBJ1-1	TGTGCCAGACTAGGACGGCGGAACACTGAAGCTTTCTTT	CARLGRRNTEAFF
many	TRBV2	TRBD2	14	TRBJ2-5	TGTGCCAGCAGTGAACTACTAGCGTGGGAGACCCAGTACTTC	CASSELLAWETQYF
few	TRBV27	NA	13	TRBJ2-3	TGTGTCAGCAGTTTCGCAGGTAAAGATACGCAGTATTTT	CVSSFAGKDTQYF
many	TRBV9	NA	16	TRBJ2-5	TGTGCCAGCAGCGACACCGGGACCCGGAGAGCAGAGACCCAGTACTTC	CASSDTGTRRAETQYF
many	TRBV2	NA	12	TRBJ2-5	TGTGCCAGCAGTGAACAGATCGAGACCCAGTACTTC	CASSEQIETQYF
many	TRBV2	TRBD1	12	TRBJ2-7	TGTGCCAGCGGGACAGGGAACTACGAGCAGTACTTC	CASGTGNYEQYF
few	TRBV6-2/TRBV6-3	TRBD2	21	TRBJ2-5	TGTGCCATCATCACGGGTAGGGGACCCCCGGGACTAGCGGGCCTCCAAGAGACCCAGTGCTTT	CAIITGRGPPGLAGLQETQCF
few	TRBV12-3/TRBV12-4	NA	13	TRBJ1-2	TGTGCCAGCAGCTTAAGGTCGGACTATGGCTACACCTTC	CASSLRSDYGYTF
NA	TRBV20-1	TRBD1	15	TRBJ2-7	TGCAGTGCTAGAGGGGACAGGATAAAACCTTACGAGCAGTACTTC	CSARGDRIKPYEQYF
many	TRBV7-9	TRBD2	14	TRBJ2-5	TGTGCCAGCAGCCGTGGACTAGCGGGTGAGACCCAGTACTTC	CASSRGLAGETQYF
many	TRBV2	NA	12	TRBJ1-5	TGTGCCAGCAGTGAGCCGTATCAGCCCCAGCATTTT	CASSEPYQPQHF
few	TRBV27	NA	12	TRBJ1-1	TGTGCCAGCATGGTGGGGGTCACTGAAGCTTTCTTT	CASMVGVTEAFF
NA	TRBV27	TRBD2	12	TRBJ2-2	TGTGCCAGCAGTTCCCCTCGGGGGGATCTGTTTTTT	CASSSPRGDLFF
many	TRBV7-6	TRBD2	14	TRBJ2-7	TGTGCCAGCAGCGTAAAAGCGGGAGTCTACGAGCAGTACTTC	CASSVKAGVYEQYF
many	TRBV7-2	NA	13	TRBJ1-5	TGTGCCAGCAGCTTAGCAGGGAGACAGCCCCAGCATTTT	CASSLAGRQPQHF
NA	TRBV2	TRBD2	14	TRBJ2-1	TGTGCCAGCAGTCCTAGCGGGAGCTACAATGAGCAGTTCTTC	CASSPSGSYNEQFF
NA	TRBV3-1	NA	17	TRBJ1-3	TGTGCCAGCAGCCCCTCGGGGGGACAAACCTCTGGAAACACCATATATTTT	CASSPSGGQTSGNTIYF
NA	TRBV12-3/TRBV12-4	NA	15	TRBJ2-1	TGTGCCAGCAGTTTAGGGTCGATCTCCTACAATGAGCAGTTCTTC	CASSLGSISYNEQFF
NA	TRBV7-8	TRBD1	13	TRBJ1-2	TGTGCCAGCAACCGAGGACAGGGGTATGGCTACACCTTC	CASNRGQGYGYTF
many	TRBV5-6	NA	16	TRBJ2-3	TGTGCCAGCAGCTTGGTGGCTAGCCGTCACAGAGATACGCAGTATTTT	CASSLVASRHRDTQYF
many	TRBV27	TRBD1	13	TRBJ1-1	TGTGCCACCGGGACAGGTGTGAACACTGAAGCTTTCTTT	CATGTGVNTEAFF
few	TRBV6-9	NA	13	TRBJ2-1	TGTGCCAGCAGTTGGGAATGGGGGAATGAGCAGTTCTTC	CASSWEWGNEQFF
many	TRBV5-5	TRBD1	17	TRBJ2-1	TGTGCCAGCAGCCCGGGGACAGGAGAAAATCTTTACAATGAGCAGTTCTTC	CASSPGTGENLYNEQFF
NA	TRBV20-1	NA	18	TRBJ1-4	TGCAGTGCTAGAGACCCCGGGAATAAAAGATGGATTAATGAAAAACTGTTTTTT	CSARDPGNKRWINEKLFF
NA	TRBV6-2/TRBV6-3	NA	12	TRBJ1-4	TGTGCCAGCAGCCGGGTTAATGAAAAACTGTTTTTT	CASSRVNEKLFF
few	TRBV28	TRBD2	16	TRBJ2-1	TGTGCCAGCAGTTTTCGGTTAGCGGGAGTGGGCAATGAGCAGTTCTTC	CASSFRLAGVGNEQFF
many	TRBV18	NA	13	TRBJ1-6	TGTGCCAGCTCACCAGGTCCAACTCTACCCCTCCACTTT	CASSPGPTLPLHF
NA	TRBV28	TRBD2	14	TRBJ2-1	TGTGCCAGCTTACCCGGGACTAAAAGCAATGAGCAGTTCTTC	CASLPGTKSNEQFF
NA	TRBV20-1	TRBD2	13	TRBJ2-7	TGCAGTGCTCAGGGACTAGCAGAGGTCGAGCAGTACTTC	CSAQGLAEVEQYF
NA	TRBV20-1	TRBD1	14	TRBJ2-7	TGCAGTGCCCTCCGGGACAGGGTTTCCTACGAGCAGTACTTC	CSALRDRVSYEQYF
NA	TRBV12-3/TRBV12-4	TRBD2	15	TRBJ2-1	TGTGCCAGCAGTTTGAATGGACTAGCGGGAATGGTGGAGTTCTTC	CASSLNGLAGMVEFF
NA	TRBV6-5	NA	14	TRBJ2-7	TGTGCCGGCAGTTACAATCGCGGTTCCTACGAGCAGTACTTC	CAGSYNRGSYEQYF
many	TRBV6-1	NA	14	TRBJ2-5	TGTGCCAGCAGGCCCCGGGGGACCCAAGAGACCCAGTACTTC	CASRPRGTQETQYF
NA	TRBV7-2	NA	15	TRBJ2-1	TGTGCCAGCAGACTAAAGGGATCCCCCTACAATGAGCAGTTCTTC	CASRLKGSPYNEQFF
few	TRBV12-3/TRBV12-4	NA	15	TRBJ2-3	TGTGCCAGCAGTTTAGTTTCGGGTCCTACAGATACGCAGTATTTT	CASSLVSGPTDTQYF
NA	TRBV6-1	TRBD1	13	TRBJ1-1	TGTGCCAGCCGGGACAGAATTAACACTGAAGCTTTCTTT	CASRDRINTEAFF
once	TRBV18	TRBD1	14	TRBJ1-2	TGTGCCAGCTCACCTGGGACAGCCAACTATGGCTACACCTTC	CASSPGTANYGYTF
many	TRBV7-9	NA	14	TRBJ2-1	TGTGCCAGCAGCTTAGCGGGATCCTACAATGAGCAGTTCTTC	CASSLAGSYNEQFF
NA	TRBV12-5	NA	14	TRBJ2-7	TGTGCTAGTGGTTTGGTACCAAACCCCATGGAGCAGTACTTC	CASGLVPNPMEQYF
medium-sized	TRBV7-9	NA	16	TRBJ2-1	TGTGCCAGCAGCTTAATCGGGGTGTCTGCCTACAATGAGCAGTTCTTC	CASSLIGVSAYNEQFF
NA	TRBV20-1	NA	15	TRBJ2-5	TGCAGTGCTAGAGGTTCTATCGGGAAAGGAGATACCCAGTACTTC	CSARGSIGKGDTQYF
many	TRBV18	TRBD2	21	TRBJ2-2	TGTGCCAGCTCATCAGGGACTGCCGGGACTAGCGGGAGGCCGTACACCGGGGAGCTGTTTTTT	CASSSGTAGTSGRPYTGELFF